This T cell receptor (beta chain) derives from a study of CD8 T cells in ankylosing spondylitis. TCRdb reprocessed the 5' RACE reads with MiXCR, giving one entry per CDR3 protein. The sample includes about 150,000 distinct CDR3 sequences, roughly 44% seen only once; the top ten take roughly 15%. This clonotype came up a few times. As yet, its antigen is unknown. Trimming took 3 bases from V and 7 from J; bases not matched to a gene: 20. Germline V CDR1 and CDR2: LGHNA, YSLEER. The CDR3 spans 18 residues. General study findings and limits: Earlier authors reported some of these motif variants in reactive arthritis synovial fluid and blood. Seemingly distinctive of ankylosing spondylitis blood was a TCR beta motif formed by eight highly homologous variants.

V gene TRBV4-3 combines with J gene TRBJ2-7, with TRBD1 identical over 8 bases. The receptor was isolated from a male donor with ankylosing spondylitis. The sample was synovial fluid, either unsorted or a sorted T cell fraction (not recorded which). In nucleotides, the CDR3 is TGCGCCAGCAGCCAGTCATGGGGTGACCGGGACAGGTTGTGGGAGCAGTACTTC. This gives the protein CASSQSWGDRDRLWEQYF.